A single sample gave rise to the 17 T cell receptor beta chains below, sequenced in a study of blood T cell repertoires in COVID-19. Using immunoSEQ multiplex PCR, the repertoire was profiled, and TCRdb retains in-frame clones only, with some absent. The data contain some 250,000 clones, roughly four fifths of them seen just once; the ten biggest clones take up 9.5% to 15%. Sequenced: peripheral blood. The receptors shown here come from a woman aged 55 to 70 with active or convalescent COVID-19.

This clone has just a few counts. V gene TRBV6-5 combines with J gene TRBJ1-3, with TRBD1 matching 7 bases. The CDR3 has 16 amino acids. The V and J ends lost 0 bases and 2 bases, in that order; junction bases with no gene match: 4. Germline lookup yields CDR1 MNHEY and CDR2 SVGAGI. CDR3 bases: TGTGCCAGCAGTTACTCTAGGACAGGTCCTGGAAACACCATATATTTT. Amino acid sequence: CASSYSRTGPGNTIYF.

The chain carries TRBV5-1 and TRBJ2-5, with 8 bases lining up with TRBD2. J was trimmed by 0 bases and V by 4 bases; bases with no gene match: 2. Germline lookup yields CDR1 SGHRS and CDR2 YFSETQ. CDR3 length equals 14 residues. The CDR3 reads CASSPGGHQETQYF. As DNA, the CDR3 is TGCGCCAGCAGCCCGGGAGGGCACCAAGAGACCCAGTACTTC.

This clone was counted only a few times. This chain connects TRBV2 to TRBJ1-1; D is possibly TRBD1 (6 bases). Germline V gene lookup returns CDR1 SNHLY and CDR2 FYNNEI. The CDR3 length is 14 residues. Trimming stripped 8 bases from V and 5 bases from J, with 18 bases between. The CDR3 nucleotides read TGTGCCAGCTTAGAGACAGCCCAGGGGACTGAAGCTTTCTTT. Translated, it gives CASLETAQGTEAFF.

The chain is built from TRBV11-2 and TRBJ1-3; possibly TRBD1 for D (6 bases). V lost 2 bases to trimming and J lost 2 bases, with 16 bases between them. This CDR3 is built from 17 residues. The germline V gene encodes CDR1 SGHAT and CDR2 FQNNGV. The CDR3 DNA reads TGTGCCAGCAGCTTAAGGCAACAGGGAGGGACTGGAAACACCATATATTTT. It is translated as CASSLRQQGGTGNTIYF.

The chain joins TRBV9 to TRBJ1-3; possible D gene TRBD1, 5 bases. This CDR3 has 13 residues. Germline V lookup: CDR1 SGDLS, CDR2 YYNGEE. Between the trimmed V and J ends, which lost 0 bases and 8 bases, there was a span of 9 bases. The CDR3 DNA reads TGTGCCAGCAGCGTAGCTCAGGGCGACACCATATATTTT. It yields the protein CASSVAQGDTIYF.

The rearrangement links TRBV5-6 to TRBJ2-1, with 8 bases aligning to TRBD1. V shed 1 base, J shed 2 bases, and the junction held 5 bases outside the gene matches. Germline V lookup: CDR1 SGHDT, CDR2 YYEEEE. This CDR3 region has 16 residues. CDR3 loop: CASSLTGGSPYNEQFF. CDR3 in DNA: TGTGCCAGCAGCTTGACAGGGGGTAGCCCCTACAATGAGCAGTTCTTC.

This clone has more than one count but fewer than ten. The CDR3 region is CASSIYAGQLSTIYF. DNA of the CDR3: TGTGCCAGTAGTATATACGCCGGACAGTTGTCGACCATATATTTT. V is TRBV19 and J is TRBJ1-3; weak D call: TRBD1 (6 bases). Between the trimmed V and J ends, which lost 2 bases and 10 bases, there was a span of 18 bases. This CDR3 region has 15 residues. The germline V gene encodes CDR1 LNHDA and CDR2 SQIVND (reference sequence).

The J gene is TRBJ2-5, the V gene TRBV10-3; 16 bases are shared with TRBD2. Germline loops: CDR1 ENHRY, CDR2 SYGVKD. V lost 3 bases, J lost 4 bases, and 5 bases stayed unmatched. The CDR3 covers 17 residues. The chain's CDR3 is CAISDPGTSGGVETQYF. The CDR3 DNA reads TGTGCCATCAGTGATCCCGGGACTAGCGGGGGGGTAGAGACCCAGTACTTC.

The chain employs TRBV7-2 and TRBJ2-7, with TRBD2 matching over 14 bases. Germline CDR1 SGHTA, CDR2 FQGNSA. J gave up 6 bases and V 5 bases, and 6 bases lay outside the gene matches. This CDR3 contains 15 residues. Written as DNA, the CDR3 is TGTGCCAGCAGCGCGACTAGCGGGGGGGCCATCGAGCAGTACTTC. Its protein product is CASSATSGGAIEQYF.

The CDR3 region is CASTIAGGPGTGELFF. The CDR3 nucleotides are TGTGCCAGTACCATTGCGGGGGGGCCAGGGACCGGGGAGCTGTTTTTT. V gene TRBV19 combines with J gene TRBJ2-2; 9 bases fit TRBD2. The length of the CDR3 is 16 residues. The germline gives CDR1 LNHDA, CDR2 SQIVND (reference sequence). With 7 bases clipped from V and 5 bases from J, the junction kept 11 bases outside the gene matches.

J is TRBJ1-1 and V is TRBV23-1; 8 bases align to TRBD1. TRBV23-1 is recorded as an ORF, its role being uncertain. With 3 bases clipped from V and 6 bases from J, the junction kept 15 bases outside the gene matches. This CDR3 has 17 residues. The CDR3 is CASSQVLGKTGVPEAFF. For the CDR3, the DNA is TGCGCCAGCAGTCAGGTCCTCGGAAAGACAGGGGTGCCTGAAGCTTTCTTT.

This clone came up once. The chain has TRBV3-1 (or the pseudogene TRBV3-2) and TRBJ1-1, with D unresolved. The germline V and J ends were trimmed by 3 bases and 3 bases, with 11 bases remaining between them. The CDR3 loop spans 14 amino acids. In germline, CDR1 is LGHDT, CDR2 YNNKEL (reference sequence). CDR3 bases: TGTGCCAGCAGCCACCGAGTGCCTTACACTGAAGCTTTCTTT. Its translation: CASSHRVPYTEAFF.

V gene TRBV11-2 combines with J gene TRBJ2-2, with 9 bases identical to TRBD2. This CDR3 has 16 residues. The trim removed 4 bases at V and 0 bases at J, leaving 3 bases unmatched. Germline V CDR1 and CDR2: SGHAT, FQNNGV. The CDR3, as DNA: TGTGCCAGCAGCTCTCTAGCGGGGCCGAACACCGGGGAGCTGTTTTTT. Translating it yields CASSSLAGPNTGELFF. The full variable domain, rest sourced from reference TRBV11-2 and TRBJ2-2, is EAGVAQSPRYKIIEKRQSVAFWCNPISGHATLYWYQQILGQGPKLLIQFQNNGVVDDSQLPKDRFSAERLKGVDSTLKIQPAKLEDSAVYLCASSSLAGPNTGELFFGEGSRLTVL.

The CDR3: CASRKFPVGDSGGYTF. Here the CDR3 DNA reads TGTGCCAGTAGGAAGTTTCCGGTCGGGGACAGTGGAGGCTACACCTTC. The rearrangement links TRBV19 to TRBJ1-2; 7 bases agree with TRBD1. The V segment lost 6 bases and the J segment 8 bases; nucleotides outside the gene matches: 18. The length of the CDR3 is 16 residues. In germline, CDR1 is LNHDA, CDR2 SQIVND (reference sequence). Complete variable domain (other parts from reference TRBV19 and TRBJ1-2): DGGITQSPKYLFRKEGQNVTLSCEQNLNHDAMYWYRQDPGQGLRLIYYSQIVNDFQKGDIAEGYSVSREKKESFPLTVTSAQKNPTAFYLCASRKFPVGDSGGYTFGSGTRLTVV.

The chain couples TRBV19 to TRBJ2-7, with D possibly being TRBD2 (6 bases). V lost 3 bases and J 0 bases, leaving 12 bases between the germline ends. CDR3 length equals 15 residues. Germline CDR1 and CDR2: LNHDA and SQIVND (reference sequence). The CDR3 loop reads CASSIQDGSSYEQYF. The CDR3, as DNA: TGTGCCAGTAGTATCCAGGACGGGAGCTCCTACGAGCAGTACTTC.

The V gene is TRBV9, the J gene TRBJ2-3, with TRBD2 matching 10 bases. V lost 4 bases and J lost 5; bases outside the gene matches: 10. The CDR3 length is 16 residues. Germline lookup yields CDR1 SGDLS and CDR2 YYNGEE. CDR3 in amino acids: CASSPGLAVSRDTQYF. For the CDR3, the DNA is TGTGCCAGCAGCCCCGGACTAGCGGTATCCAGAGATACGCAGTATTTT.

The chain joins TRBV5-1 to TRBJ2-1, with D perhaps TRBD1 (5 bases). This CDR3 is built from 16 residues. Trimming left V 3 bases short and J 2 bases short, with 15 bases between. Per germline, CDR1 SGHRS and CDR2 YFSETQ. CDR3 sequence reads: CASSYGSRGPYNEQFF. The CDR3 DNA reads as TGCGCCAGCAGCTACGGTAGTAGGGGCCCCTACAATGAGCAGTTCTTC.